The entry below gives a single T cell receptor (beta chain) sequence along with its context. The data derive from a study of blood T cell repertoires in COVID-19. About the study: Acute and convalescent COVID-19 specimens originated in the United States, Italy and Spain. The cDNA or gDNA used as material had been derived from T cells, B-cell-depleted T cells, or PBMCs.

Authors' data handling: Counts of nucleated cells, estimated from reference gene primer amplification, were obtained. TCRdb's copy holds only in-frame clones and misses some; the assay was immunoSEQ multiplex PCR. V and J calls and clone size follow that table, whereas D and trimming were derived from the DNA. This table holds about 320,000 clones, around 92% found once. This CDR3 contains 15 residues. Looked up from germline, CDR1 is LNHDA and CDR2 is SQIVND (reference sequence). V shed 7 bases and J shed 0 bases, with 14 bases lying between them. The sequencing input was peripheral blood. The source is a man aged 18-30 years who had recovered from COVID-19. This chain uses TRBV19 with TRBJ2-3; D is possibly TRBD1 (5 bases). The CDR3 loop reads CASKDGALSTDTQYF. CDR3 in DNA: TGTGCCAGTAAAGATGGGGCGTTGAGCACAGATACGCAGTATTTT.